This T cell receptor (beta chain) was identified during a study of cytomegalovirus exposure and HLA in healthy donors. This CDR3 has 14 residues. The V gene's germline CDR1 is MNHEY and CDR2 SVGAGI. V lost 7 bases and J lost 5; bases outside the gene matches: 10. The primer mix had 60 Vbeta and 13 Jbeta primers. Generated by immunoSEQ multiplex PCR, the TCRdb table keeps only in-frame clones and is missing some. The sample includes around 110,000 clones, approximately 79% of them seen just once. The study, taken as a whole, reports: When a later analysis was performed, an Asian-associated ancestry cluster reportedly had fewer N-insertions than the approximately 690-donor mean. As a later analysis revealed, the rate of TCR association differed by HLA locus, with DRB1 most and HLA-C fewest. Later on, a genetic analysis was performed. It linked a missense variant in DCLRE1C with V- and J-gene trimming of TCR beta.

Regarding this clone: Its antigen is not known.

The chain employs TRBV6-5 and TRBJ1-1; 7 bases map to TRBD1. The TCR originated in a man in his 60s in good health and CMV-seronegative. Material: PBMCs. CDR3 bases: TGTGCCAGCAACTCTGGACAGGCGAATACTGAAGCTTTCTTT. Its translation is CASNSGQANTEAFF.